This TCR beta chain was identified in a study of T-cell memory formation after mild COVID-19. Study context: Clustering of TCRs was largely donor specific.

TCRdb re-called the 5' RACE reads through MiXCR, storing one row per CDR3 protein. The sample carries 120,000 to 150,000 distinct CDR3 sequences, about 6.1% recorded once. This clonotype was seen a handful of times. Antigen specificity is unknown. Germline V gene lookup returns CDR1 SQVTM and CDR2 ANQGSEA. V dropped 3 bases and J dropped 1 base, with 15 bases sitting between them. The CDR3 is made up of 15 amino acids. Whole-study results and caveats: Still unconfirmed is whether the second-wave clones peaking on day 37 recognized SARS-CoV-2. Certain responding clones were present in pre-infection memory, suggesting participation of cross-reactive memory. Contracting CD4+ clones sat mainly in CM and EM; CD8+ in EMRA.

The chain joins TRBV29-1 to TRBJ1-1; D is unclear. The specimen sequenced was PBMCs or a T cell subset sorted from them (not recorded which). This receptor was obtained from an adult woman who had mild COVID-19 (a few samples of this study predate the infection). Cell type and time point are not known. CDR3 protein: CSVEVKAQPNTEAFF. The CDR3 DNA is TGCAGCGTTGAGGTTAAGGCTCAGCCGAACACTGAAGCTTTCTTT.